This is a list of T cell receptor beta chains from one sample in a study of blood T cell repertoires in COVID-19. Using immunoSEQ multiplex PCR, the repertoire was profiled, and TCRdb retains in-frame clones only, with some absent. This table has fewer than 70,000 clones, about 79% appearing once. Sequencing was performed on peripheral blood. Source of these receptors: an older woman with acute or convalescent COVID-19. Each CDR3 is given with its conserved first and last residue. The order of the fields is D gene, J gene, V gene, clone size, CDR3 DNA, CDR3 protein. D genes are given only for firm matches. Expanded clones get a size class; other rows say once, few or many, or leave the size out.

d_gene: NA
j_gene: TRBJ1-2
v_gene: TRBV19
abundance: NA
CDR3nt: TGTGCCAGTAGTCCCCGGGGAAGTGGCTACACCTTC
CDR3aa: CASSPRGSGYTF

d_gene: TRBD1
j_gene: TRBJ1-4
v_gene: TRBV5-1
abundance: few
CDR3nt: TGCGCCAGCAGCCTAGGGGACAGGGTTAATGAAAAACTGTTTTTT
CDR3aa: CASSLGDRVNEKLFF

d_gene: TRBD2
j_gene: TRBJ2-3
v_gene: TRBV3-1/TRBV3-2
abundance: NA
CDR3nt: TGTGCCAGCAGCCAAGGCGGGGGTAGCACAGATACGCAGTATTTT
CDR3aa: CASSQGGGSTDTQYF

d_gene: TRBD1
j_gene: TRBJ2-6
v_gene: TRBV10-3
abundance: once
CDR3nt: TGTGCCATCAGTAGGACAGGGGAAGATGGGGCCAACGTCCTGACTTTC
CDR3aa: CAISRTGEDGANVLTF

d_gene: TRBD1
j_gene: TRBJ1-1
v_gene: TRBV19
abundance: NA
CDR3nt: TGTGCCAGTAGTAACCAATCAGGGGGCACTGAAGCTTTCTTT
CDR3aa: CASSNQSGGTEAFF

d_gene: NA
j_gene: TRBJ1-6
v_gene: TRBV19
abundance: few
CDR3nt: TGTGCCAGTACAGATCAGGGTTCGGTTTCACCCCTCCACTTT
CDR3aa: CASTDQGSVSPLHF

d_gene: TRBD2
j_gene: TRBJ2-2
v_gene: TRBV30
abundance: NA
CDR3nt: TGTGCCTGGAGTGGACTAGCGGGGGCCCTCAACACCGGGGAGCTGTTTTTT
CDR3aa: CAWSGLAGALNTGELFF

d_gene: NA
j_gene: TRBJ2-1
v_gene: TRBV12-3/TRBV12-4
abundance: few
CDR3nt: TGTGCCAGCAGCGGGGGATCCTACAATGAGCAGTTCTTC
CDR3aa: CASSGGSYNEQFF

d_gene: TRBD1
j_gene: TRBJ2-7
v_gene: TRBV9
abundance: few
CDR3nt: TGTGCCAGCGCCGTCGGGACAGTCAACTCCTACGAGCAGTACTTC
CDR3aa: CASAVGTVNSYEQYF

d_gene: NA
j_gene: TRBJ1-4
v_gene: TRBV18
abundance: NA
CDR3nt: TGTGCCAGCTCACGAGAGCAAGGGAGCGGGCGAAATGAAAAACTGTTTTTT
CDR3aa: CASSREQGSGRNEKLFF

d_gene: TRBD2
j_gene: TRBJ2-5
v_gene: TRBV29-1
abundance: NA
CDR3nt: TGCAGCGGCTCCGGGACTAGGGGGGGAGAGACCCAGTACTTC
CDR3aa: CSGSGTRGGETQYF